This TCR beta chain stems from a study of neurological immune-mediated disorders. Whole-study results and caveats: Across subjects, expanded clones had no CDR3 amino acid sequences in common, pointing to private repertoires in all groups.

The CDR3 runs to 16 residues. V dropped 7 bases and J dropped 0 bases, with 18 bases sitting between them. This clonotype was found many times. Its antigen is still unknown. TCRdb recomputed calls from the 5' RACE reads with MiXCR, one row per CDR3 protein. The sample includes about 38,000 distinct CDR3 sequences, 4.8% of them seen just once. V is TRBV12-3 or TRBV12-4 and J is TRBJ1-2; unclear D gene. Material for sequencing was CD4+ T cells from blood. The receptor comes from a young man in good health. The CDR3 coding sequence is TGTGCCAGCATCGATAGGACGGATACTTCTAACTATGGCTACACCTTC. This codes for CASIDRTDTSNYGYTF.